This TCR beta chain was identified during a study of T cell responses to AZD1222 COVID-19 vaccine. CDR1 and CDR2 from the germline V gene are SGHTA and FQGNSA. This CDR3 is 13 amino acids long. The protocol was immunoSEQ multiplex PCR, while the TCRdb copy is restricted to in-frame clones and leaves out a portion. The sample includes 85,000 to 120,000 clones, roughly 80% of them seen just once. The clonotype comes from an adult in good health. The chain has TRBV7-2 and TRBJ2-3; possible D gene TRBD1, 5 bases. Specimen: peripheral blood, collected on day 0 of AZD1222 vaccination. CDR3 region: CASLRAHTDTQYF. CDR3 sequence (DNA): TGTGCTTCCCTCAGGGCGCACACAGATACGCAGTATTTT. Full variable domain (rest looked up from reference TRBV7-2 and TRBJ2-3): GAGVSQSPSNKVTEKGKDVELRCDPISGHTALYWYRQSLGQGLEFLIYFQGNSAPDKSGLPSDRFSAERTGGSVSTLTIQRTQQEDSAVYLCASLRAHTDTQYFGPGTRLTVL.